Shown below are 24 T cell receptor beta chains from a single sample sequenced in a study of beta chain features in type 1 diabetes. Overall study findings and caveats: A moderate, significant TCRB CDR3 shortening appeared in type 1 diabetes across four CD4+ subsets.

The isolated RNA, all of it, was reverse transcribed, so expressed TCRB transcripts were what got sequenced. Here immunoSEQ multiplex PCR was the method, and the copy in TCRdb shows in-frame clones only, minus some. Of 550,000 to 850,000 clones listed, around 15% are singletons. No cognate antigen is known for these TCRs. The sample comprised naive CD4+ T cells from blood. The receptors here all came from a man between 18 and 35 years old with type 1 diabetes.

The chain joins TRBV18 to TRBJ1-1, with unresolved D. V shed 3 bases and J shed 3 bases, with 14 bases lying between them. Looked up from germline, CDR1 is KGHSH and CDR2 is LQKENI. The CDR3 runs 15 residues. This CDR3 reads CASSPRFRVDTEAFF. The DNA of the CDR3 is TGTGCCAGCTCACCCCGATTCCGGGTGGACACTGAAGCTTTCTTT. Full variable domain (rest looked up from reference TRBV18 and TRBJ1-1): NAGVMQNPRHLVRRRGQEARLRCSPMKGHSHVYWYRQLPEEGLKFMVYLQKENIIDESGMPKERFSAEFPKEGPSILRIQQVVRGDSAAYFCASSPRFRVDTEAFFGQGTRLTVV.

This clone turned up a few times. The chain employs TRBV29-1 and TRBJ1-5; 10 bases are a match to TRBD1. The J segment lost 6 bases and the V segment lost 6 bases, leaving 8 bases of the junction unmatched. The CDR3 length is 14 residues. Per germline, CDR1 SQVTM and CDR2 ANQGSEA. The DNA of the CDR3 is TGCAGCGTCTTGGACAGGGGGGAAGGTCAGCCCCAGCATTTT. It is translated as CSVLDRGEGQPQHF.

This clone was detected only a few times. The gene calls are TRBV27 and TRBJ1-2, with 7 bases matching TRBD1. The V gene end was trimmed by 4 bases and the J gene end by 8 bases; junction bases not matched to a gene: 10. This CDR3 spans 14 amino acids. The germline V gene encodes CDR1 MNHEY and CDR2 SMNVEV (reference sequence). This chain's CDR3 is CASSSDGQAWGYTF. In DNA form, the CDR3 reads TGTGCCAGCAGTTCCGATGGACAGGCCTGGGGCTACACCTTC.

The chain carries TRBV6-4 and TRBJ1-2, with 9 bases fitting TRBD1. This CDR3 region has 17 residues. V shed 5 bases and J 2 bases; nucleotides not matched to a gene: 12. CDR1 and CDR2 (germline): MRHNA, SNTAGT. The DNA of the CDR3 is TGTGCCAGCAGTCCGACCACCCCGGGACAGGGAAACTATGGCTACACCTTC. The encoded protein is CASSPTTPGQGNYGYTF.

CDR3 protein: CAISGQLAGESEQFF. The DNA for the CDR3 is TGTGCCATCAGTGGTCAACTAGCGGGGGAGAGTGAGCAGTTCTTC. This chain uses TRBV10-3 with TRBJ2-1; 11 nucleotides align to TRBD2. The CDR3 sequence is 15 residues long. Per germline, CDR1 ENHRY and CDR2 SYGVKD. Trimming at V came to 4 bases and at J to 9 bases, leaving 8 bases not matched to a gene.

This clone was seen only a few times. This chain connects TRBV9 to TRBJ2-2, with 7 positions matching TRBD1. The ends lost 5 bases at V and 8 bases at J; junction bases unmatched: 12. The CDR3 is 15 amino acids. CDR1 and CDR2 (germline): SGDLS, YYNGEE. This CDR3 is CASRAAGTEGGELFF. The CDR3 nucleotides read TGTGCCAGCAGGGCTGCCGGGACAGAAGGGGGGGAGCTGTTTTTT.

The gene calls are TRBV6-1 and TRBJ2-3; TRBD1 matches 10 bases. Trimming at V came to 4 bases and at J to 4 bases, leaving 2 bases not matched to a gene. Germline-derived CDR1 and CDR2 are MNHNS and SASEGT. This CDR3 has 14 residues. For the CDR3, the DNA is TGTGCCAGCAGTGGGGACAGGGGTTCAGATACGCAGTATTTT. It is translated as CASSGDRGSDTQYF.

The genes are TRBV30 and TRBJ2-3; D might be TRBD2 (6 bases). The V gene lost 3 bases and the J gene lost 6 bases, with 19 bases spanning the gap. CDR3 size: 15 residues. Germline V CDR1 and CDR2: GTSNPN, SVGIG (reference sequence). The CDR3 DNA follows: TGTGCCTGGAGCCCGGCTGGCGGCGGGAAGGATACGCAGTATTTT. It translates to CAWSPAGGGKDTQYF. Complete variable domain (other parts from reference TRBV30 and TRBJ2-3): SQTIHQWPATLVQPVGSPLSLECTVEGTSNPNLYWYRQAAGRGLQLLFYSVGIGQISSEVPQNLSASRPQDRQFILSSKKLLLSDSGFYLCAWSPAGGGKDTQYFGPGTRLTVL.

This clone turned up a few times. V gene TRBV5-6 combines with J gene TRBJ2-7, with 7 bases matching TRBD1. Germline CDR1 and CDR2: SGHDT and YYEEEE. V was pared by 5 bases and J by 6 bases, with 14 bases of the junction left unmatched. The CDR3 loop spans 15 amino acids. DNA for the CDR3: TGTGCCAGCAGGCCACCCCGGGACAGTCTTGGCGAGCAGTACTTC. Encoded protein: CASRPPRDSLGEQYF.

About this clone itself: Additional DNA sequences in this sample encode the identical CDR3. This sequence joins TRBV5-1 and TRBJ2-1, with 7 bases lining up with TRBD1. Germline lookup yields CDR1 SGHRS and CDR2 YFSETQ. The ends lost 0 bases at V and 6 bases at J; junction bases unmatched: 3. The CDR3 is 14 amino acids. CDR3 protein: CASSLVQGVNEQFF. In DNA, the CDR3 is TGCGCCAGCAGCTTGGTGCAGGGGGTCAATGAGCAGTTCTTC. Based on the CDR3 plus reference TRBV5-1 and TRBJ2-1, the full variable domain is KAGVTQTPRYLIKTRGQQVTLSCSPISGHRSVSWYQQTPGQGLQFLFEYFSETQRNKGNFPGRFSGRQFSNSRSEMNVSTLELGDSALYLCASSLVQGVNEQFFGPGTRLTVL.

This clone showed up just a few times. This chain uses TRBV19 with TRBJ2-7, with 9 bases lining up with TRBD1. The CDR3 length is 18 residues. The J segment lost 4 bases and the V segment lost 4 bases, leaving 17 bases of the junction unmatched. Germline CDR1 is LNHDA and CDR2 is SQIVND (reference sequence). CDR3 coding DNA: TGTGCCAGTAGTACTCAAAATCCGTTCGGACAGGGGTTTTACGAGCAGTACTTC. As protein: CASSTQNPFGQGFYEQYF.

This clone was recorded a few times. This sequence joins TRBV29-1 and TRBJ1-2; the D is unclear. CDR1 and CDR2 from the germline V gene are SQVTM and ANQGSEA. This CDR3 region has 17 residues. Between the trimmed V and J ends, which lost 0 bases and 7 bases, there was a span of 24 bases. CDR3 DNA sequence: TGCAGCGTTGAAGATCTGGCGGCGGCCCGGTCGTTGTCTGGCTACACCTTC. Amino acid sequence: CSVEDLAAARSLSGYTF.

This clone was seen a handful of times. The chain is built from TRBV4-1 and TRBJ2-2; D is perhaps TRBD1 or TRBD2 (5 bases each). Germline V gene data show CDR1 as MGHRA and CDR2 as YSYEKL. The V end was cut by 0 bases, the J end by 9 bases, with 11 bases between. The CDR3 contains 14 residues. The CDR3 sequence is CASSQERGVRELFF. The CDR3 DNA reads TGCGCCAGCAGCCAAGAGAGAGGGGTCCGGGAGCTGTTTTTT.

This clone was recorded a few times. V and J are TRBV30 and TRBJ2-3; no clear D. The V end lost 2 bases, the J end lost 0 bases, and 15 bases lay between the germline ends. This CDR3 is 16 amino acids long. The germline V gene encodes CDR1 GTSNPN and CDR2 SVGIG (reference sequence). CDR3 protein: CAWSPSWILSTDTQYF. CDR3 sequence (DNA): TGTGCCTGGAGTCCCTCTTGGATCCTTAGCACAGATACGCAGTATTTT.

This clone was counted a few times. The V gene is TRBV30, the J gene TRBJ1-6; 7 positions agree with TRBD1. Germline CDR1 is GTSNPN and CDR2 is SVGIG (reference sequence). The V gene end was trimmed by 2 bases and the J gene end by 5 bases; junction bases not matched to a gene: 6. The CDR3 consists of 15 residues. Here the CDR3 DNA reads TGTGCCTGGAGTAGGGGGACAGCAGATAATTCACCCCTCCACTTT. Amino acid sequence: CAWSRGTADNSPLHF.

The CDR3 loop is CASSQVKGTGGYTF. In nucleotides, the CDR3 is TGTGCCAGCAGCCAAGTCAAGGGAACAGGTGGCTACACCTTC. The J gene is TRBJ1-2, the V gene TRBV14, with D maybe TRBD1 (5 bases). This CDR3 is built from 14 residues. V was trimmed by 1 base and J by 7 bases, leaving 13 bases between them. From germline, CDR1 is SGHDN and CDR2 FVKESK. The full variable domain, in which reference TRBV14 and TRBJ1-2 provide the parts outside the CDR3, is EAGVTQFPSHSVIEKGQTVTLRCDPISGHDNLYWYRRVMGKEIKFLLHFVKESKQDESGMPNNRFLAERTGGTYSTLKVQPAELEDSGVYFCASSQVKGTGGYTFGSGTRLTVV.

The table lists this clone with a few counts. The V call is TRBV14, the J call TRBJ1-1; D is ambiguous. V was clipped by 0 bases and J by 10 bases, with 15 bases between them. The CDR3 consists of 14 residues. Germline CDR1 is SGHDN and CDR2 is FVKESK. CDR3 residues: CASSQEGRGRGAFF. Here the CDR3 DNA reads TGTGCCAGCAGCCAAGAAGGGCGGGGTCGAGGAGCTTTCTTT.

On this clone itself: The same CDR3 can be traced to other DNA sequences in this sample. V usage is TRBV18 and J usage is TRBJ1-1; D is unresolved. Germline V gene lookup returns CDR1 KGHSH and CDR2 LQKENI. The V gene lost 0 bases and the J gene lost 3 bases, with 5 bases spanning the gap. The CDR3 sequence is 13 residues long. The CDR3 reads CASSPPGDTEAFF. In DNA form, the CDR3 reads TGTGCCAGCTCACCACCGGGTGACACTGAAGCTTTCTTT. Combining the CDR3 with reference TRBV18 and TRBJ1-1 gives the whole variable domain NAGVMQNPRHLVRRRGQEARLRCSPMKGHSHVYWYRQLPEEGLKFMVYLQKENIIDESGMPKERFSAEFPKEGPSILRIQQVVRGDSAAYFCASSPPGDTEAFFGQGTRLTVV.

CDR3 loop: CASSTGTWEEKLFF. The CDR3 DNA follows: TGTGCCAGCAGCACCGGGACCTGGGAAGAAAAACTGTTTTTT. This chain links TRBV7-8 with TRBJ1-4, with a tentative D call TRBD1 (5 bases). Trimming removed 5 bases at V and 8 bases at J, with 15 bases between. In germline, CDR1 is SGHVS, CDR2 FQNEAQ. This CDR3 spans 14 amino acids. The complete variable domain, with remaining parts taken from reference TRBV7-8 and TRBJ1-4, reads GAGVSQSPRYKVAKRGQDVALRCDPISGHVSLFWYQQALGQGPEFLTYFQNEAQLDKSGLPSDRFFAERPEGSVSTLKIQRTQQEDSAVYLCASSTGTWEEKLFFGSGTQLSVL.

This clone was found a few times. This chain uses TRBV18 with TRBJ1-1; 9 bases are a match to TRBD1. The germline V gene encodes CDR1 KGHSH and CDR2 LQKENI. V trimming: 3 bases; J trimming: 7 bases; junction bases outside the gene matches: 9. This CDR3 is 15 amino acids long. CDR3 protein: CASSPIPGQGFEAFF. The CDR3 nucleotides read TGTGCCAGCTCACCCATACCGGGACAGGGATTTGAAGCTTTCTTT.

This chain connects TRBV11-2 to TRBJ1-1; D is undetermined. The CDR3 loop spans 14 amino acids. Germline CDR1 SGHAT, CDR2 FQNNGV. Between the trimmed V and J ends, which lost 5 bases and 5 bases, there was a span of 15 bases. The CDR3 sequence is CASSPVVSPTEAFF. DNA of the CDR3: TGTGCCAGCAGCCCTGTGGTCTCTCCTACTGAAGCTTTCTTT.

There are a few counts of this clone. The same CDR3 arises from other DNA sequences in this sample as well. This chain joins TRBV6-5 and TRBJ2-5; the D gene could be TRBD1 or TRBD2 (5 bases each). Germline loops: CDR1 MNHEY, CDR2 SVGAGI. Trimming shortened V by 0 bases and J by 5 bases, and 13 bases separated the two germline ends. This CDR3 contains 15 residues. The CDR3 region has the DNA TGTGCCAGCAGTTACTCGAATCGGGGCCAGGAGACCCAGTACTTC. As protein: CASSYSNRGQETQYF.

V is TRBV7-2 and J is TRBJ2-1, with a weak D call TRBD2 (5 bases). Germline assignment: CDR1 SGHTA and CDR2 FQGNSA. Deletions cut 5 bases from V and 4 bases from J, with 9 bases between. The CDR3 sequence is 13 residues long. CDR3 amino acids: CASSPPGYNEQFF. The CDR3 DNA follows: TGTGCCAGCAGCCCCCCGGGGTACAATGAGCAGTTCTTC. Using reference TRBV7-2 and TRBJ2-1 for the parts outside the CDR3, the full variable domain is GAGVSQSPSNKVTEKGKDVELRCDPISGHTALYWYRQSLGQGLEFLIYFQGNSAPDKSGLPSDRFSAERTGGSVSTLTIQRTQQEDSAVYLCASSPPGYNEQFFGPGTRLTVL.

The DNA of the CDR3 is TGTGCCAGCAGCCCTATCACAGGGAACACCGGGGAGCTGTTTTTT. This encodes CASSPITGNTGELFF. This rearrangement joins TRBV11-2 to TRBJ2-2, with TRBD1 as a possible D gene (5 bases). In germline, CDR1 is SGHAT, CDR2 FQNNGV. Trimming removed 5 bases at V and 1 base at J, with 11 bases between. This CDR3 is 15 amino acids long. The whole variable domain, remainder taken from reference TRBV11-2 and TRBJ2-2, is EAGVAQSPRYKIIEKRQSVAFWCNPISGHATLYWYQQILGQGPKLLIQFQNNGVVDDSQLPKDRFSAERLKGVDSTLKIQPAKLEDSAVYLCASSPITGNTGELFFGEGSRLTVL.